Presented here are 30 T cell receptor beta chains from one specimen sequenced in a study of T cell responses to AZD1222 COVID-19 vaccine. Measured with immunoSEQ multiplex PCR; TCRdb has only the in-frame clones, and not every one. The table has some 180,000 clones, approximately 93% seen once. Source: peripheral blood, taken 28 days after the second AZD1222 dose. These receptors originate from an adult who received the AZD1222 COVID-19 vaccine.

The V gene is TRBV5-1, the J gene TRBJ1-1; D unclear. V dropped 3 bases and J dropped 1 base, with 16 bases sitting between them. The V gene's germline CDR1 is SGHRS and CDR2 YFSETQ. This CDR3 is 16 amino acids long. CDR3 nucleotide sequence: TGCGCCAGCAGCTCGCCCCTCTCGCGTTCGAACACTGAAGCTTTCTTT. This sequence encodes CASSSPLSRSNTEAFF.

This clone was observed once. This sequence joins TRBV11-2 and TRBJ1-1; 9 bases are shared with TRBD1. This CDR3 is 15 amino acids long. Trimming took 5 bases from V and 1 from J; bases not matched to a gene: 5. Germline assignment: CDR1 SGHAT and CDR2 FQNNGV. CDR3 sequence: CASSRWDRENTEAFF. For the CDR3, the DNA is TGTGCCAGCAGCCGCTGGGACAGGGAGAACACTGAAGCTTTCTTT. Supplemented by reference TRBV11-2 and TRBJ1-1, the full variable domain reads EAGVAQSPRYKIIEKRQSVAFWCNPISGHATLYWYQQILGQGPKLLIQFQNNGVVDDSQLPKDRFSAERLKGVDSTLKIQPAKLEDSAVYLCASSRWDRENTEAFFGQGTRLTVV.

This clone turned up a few times. The CDR3 region has the DNA TGTGCCAGCAGCCTTTCGGGTTCTCCTTACGAGCAGTACTTC. This codes for CASSLSGSPYEQYF. The rearrangement joins TRBV5-6 to TRBJ2-7; D call uncertain. This CDR3 is built from 14 residues. Trimming took 4 bases from V and 4 from J, leaving 15 bases between them. The germline V gene encodes CDR1 SGHDT and CDR2 YYEEEE.

The rearrangement uses TRBV11-3 and TRBJ2-3; 9 bases map to TRBD1. This CDR3 region has 17 residues. Per germline, CDR1 SGHNT and CDR2 YENEEA. J was trimmed by 4 bases and V by 4 bases; bases with no gene match: 12. The CDR3 protein is CASSSGLRDRDADTQYF. The CDR3 coding sequence is TGTGCCAGCAGCTCAGGCCTCCGGGACAGGGACGCAGATACGCAGTATTTT.

The chain recombines TRBV5-6 with TRBJ2-7; TRBD1 aligns across 9 bases. J was trimmed by 2 bases and V by 5 bases; bases with no gene match: 8. In germline, CDR1 is SGHDT, CDR2 YYEEEE. This CDR3 is built from 15 residues. The CDR3 region has the DNA TGTGCCAGCAGTTTGAGGGGGACAGGGACCTACGAGCAGTACTTC. It yields the protein CASSLRGTGTYEQYF.

The rearrangement links TRBV15 to TRBJ1-2, with D maybe TRBD1 (5 bases). Germline CDR1 LNHNV, CDR2 YYDKDF (reference sequence). V was shortened by 1 base and J by 5 bases, with 11 bases between the two germline ends. CDR3 length equals 14 residues. This CDR3 reads CATSRGQTTYGYTF. DNA for the CDR3: TGTGCCACCAGCAGAGGACAGACCACTTATGGCTACACCTTC.

The chain employs TRBV6-1 and TRBJ1-5, with 11 nucleotides matching TRBD1. CDR1 and CDR2 (germline): MNHNS, SASEGT. V dropped 4 bases and J dropped 3; count of bases not matched to a gene: 8. This CDR3 comprises 17 residues. CDR3 in amino acids: CASSGRDRGGHNQPQHF. In DNA form, the CDR3 reads TGTGCCAGCAGTGGCCGGGACAGGGGGGGACACAATCAGCCCCAGCATTTT.

With respect to this clone: The germline gene is not matched at one end of the junction; a read error may be the cause. The chain employs TRBV11-2 and TRBJ1-6; 9 bases agree with TRBD1. Per the germline V gene, CDR1 is SGHAT and CDR2 is FQNNGV. The CDR3 totals 15 residues. CDR3 sequence: CASSLDTGGGSPLHF. The CDR3 DNA reads as TGTGCCAGCAGCCTAGACACAGGGGGCGGATCACCCCTCCACTTT.

The V gene is TRBV5-5, the J gene TRBJ2-3, with D maybe TRBD2 (5 bases). CDR1 and CDR2 from the germline V gene are SGHKS and YYEKEE (reference sequence). The CDR3 spans 15 residues. V lost 2 bases and J 2 bases, leaving 12 bases between the germline ends. CDR3 in amino acids: CASSFVFGNTDTQYF. The CDR3 DNA follows: TGTGCCAGCAGCTTCGTATTCGGGAACACAGATACGCAGTATTTT.

DNA of the CDR3: TGTGCCACCAGCAGAGGGGATGAGGAGACCCAGTACTTC. Its protein product is CATSRGDEETQYF. The chain joins TRBV15 to TRBJ2-5, with no clear D. The CDR3 runs to 13 residues. Germline V CDR1 and CDR2: LNHNV, YYDKDF (reference sequence). Between the trimmed V and J ends, which lost 1 base and 5 bases, there was a span of 8 bases.

The V gene is TRBV6-5, the J gene TRBJ1-1; D remains unclear. Trimming cost V 11 bases and J 4 bases, with 23 bases left between them. Germline V gene data show CDR1 as MNHEY and CDR2 as SVGAGI. The CDR3 is 15 amino acids. In DNA form, the CDR3 reads TGTGCCCGGGTGGCTCCAAGGGCGAGAGGCACTGAAGCTTTCTTT. This encodes CARVAPRARGTEAFF.

The chain links TRBV18 to TRBJ1-1, with TRBD1 matching 7 bases. Losses at the gene ends were 6 bases for V and 3 bases for J; bases not matched to a gene: 4. Per germline, CDR1 KGHSH and CDR2 LQKENI. The CDR3 is made up of 13 amino acids. The DNA for the CDR3 is TGTGCCAGCTCTAAAGGGGGCGACACTGAAGCTTTCTTT. It codes for CASSKGGDTEAFF.

To note about this clone: The sample contains more than one DNA sequence encoding this CDR3. This chain links TRBV27 with TRBJ1-2; 9 bases match TRBD1. The germline gives CDR1 MNHEY, CDR2 SMNVEV (reference sequence). This CDR3 has 14 amino acids. J gave up 5 bases and V 5 bases, and 6 bases lay outside the gene matches. In DNA, the CDR3 is TGTGCCAGCAGTCCACAGGGGGCTGGTTATGGCTACACCTTC. This sequence encodes CASSPQGAGYGYTF.

This chain links TRBV5-1 with TRBJ2-7; 7 bases match TRBD1. CDR1 SGHRS and CDR2 YFSETQ come from the germline V gene. V was pared by 4 bases and J by 3 bases, with 7 bases of the junction left unmatched. The CDR3 has 14 amino acids. Here the CDR3 reads CASSPDRLIYEQYF. The DNA of the CDR3 is TGCGCCAGCAGCCCGGACAGGCTAATCTACGAGCAGTACTTC.

This rearrangement joins TRBV19 to TRBJ2-7; TRBD1 matches 8 bases. Germline-derived CDR1 and CDR2 are LNHDA and SQIVND (reference sequence). The trim removed 5 bases at V and 2 bases at J, leaving 5 bases unmatched. This CDR3 has 14 residues. The CDR3: CASSSAQGAYEQYF. The DNA of the CDR3 is TGTGCCAGTAGTTCGGCACAGGGGGCCTACGAGCAGTACTTC. Using reference TRBV19 and TRBJ2-7 for the parts outside the CDR3, the full variable domain is DGGITQSPKYLFRKEGQNVTLSCEQNLNHDAMYWYRQDPGQGLRLIYYSQIVNDFQKGDIAEGYSVSREKKESFPLTVTSAQKNPTAFYLCASSSAQGAYEQYFGPGTRLTVT.

The genes are TRBV30 and TRBJ1-1; D unresolved. This CDR3 is 12 amino acids long. Germline CDR1 is GTSNPN and CDR2 is SVGIG (reference sequence). The V and J ends lost 1 base and 10 bases respectively, with 13 bases between them. The CDR3 DNA reads as TGTGCCTGGAGTGCACCTCCGACACTAGCTTTCTTT. As protein: CAWSAPPTLAFF.

Written as DNA, the CDR3 is TGTGCCAGCAGCTTGGGAACAGGGGGTAAGGGCTACACCTTC. Its translation is CASSLGTGGKGYTF. The rearrangement links TRBV5-6 to TRBJ1-2; TRBD1 matches 8 bases. Germline loops: CDR1 SGHDT, CDR2 YYEEEE. V dropped 0 bases and J dropped 8; count of bases not matched to a gene: 6. This CDR3 has 14 amino acids.

V usage is TRBV5-1 and J usage is TRBJ2-7, with D possibly TRBD1 on 6 matching bases. With 1 base removed from V and 2 bases from J, the gap between germline ends came to 10 bases. CDR1 and CDR2 (germline): SGHRS, YFSETQ. The CDR3 loop spans 14 amino acids. The CDR3 region is CASSLSTGTYEQYF. The CDR3 DNA is TGCGCCAGCAGCTTGTCGACAGGAACCTACGAGCAGTACTTC.

The chain links TRBV12-5 to TRBJ1-4; D may be TRBD1 (5 bases). The ends were cut back, 4 bases at V and 8 bases at J, with 14 bases in the middle. The length of the CDR3 is 14 residues. Germline-derived CDR1 and CDR2 are LGHNT and FRNRAP. CDR3 DNA: TGTGCTAGTGGTTGGGGGGAACGAGGAGAAAAACTGTTTTTT. Translating it yields CASGWGERGEKLFF.

DNA for the CDR3: TGCGCCAGCTTAATGACGGGGGGGCTGGGAGGCTACACCTTC. Its translation is CASLMTGGLGGYTF. The J gene is TRBJ1-2, the V gene TRBV10-2; possible D gene TRBD1, 6 bases. V was shortened by 8 bases and J by 8 bases, with 21 bases between the two germline ends. The CDR3 contains 14 residues. The germline V gene encodes CDR1 WSHSY and CDR2 SAAADI.

V is TRBV9 and J is TRBJ2-1, with D uncertain. CDR1 and CDR2 (germline): SGDLS, YYNGEE. Trimming took off 4 bases at V and 5 bases at J, with 13 bases between the two ends. This CDR3 has 14 residues. CDR3 residues: CASSLRTWDNEQFF. The DNA for the CDR3 is TGTGCCAGCAGCCTACGGACGTGGGACAATGAGCAGTTCTTC.

The chain recombines TRBV5-4 with TRBJ2-7, with D unresolved. Germline V gene lookup returns CDR1 SGHNT and CDR2 YYREEE (reference sequence). V lost 0 bases, J lost 1 base, and 5 bases lay in between. The CDR3 sequence is 13 residues long. This CDR3 reads CASSLGRSYEQYF. Written as DNA, the CDR3 is TGTGCCAGCAGCTTGGGAAGGTCCTACGAGCAGTACTTC.

This rearrangement joins TRBV4-2 to TRBJ1-5; 7 positions match TRBD1. The V gene end was trimmed by 2 bases and the J gene end by 4 bases; junction bases not matched to a gene: 5. The CDR3 is 15 amino acids. Germline-derived CDR1 and CDR2 are LGHNA and YNFKEQ. CDR3 bases: TGTGCCAGCAGCCAAACAGGGGCAGGAAATCAGCCCCAGCATTTT. Translating gives CASSQTGAGNQPQHF.

This clone was seen just once. V is TRBV7-2 and J is TRBJ2-5; D is unclear. The CDR3 is 15 residues long. The V gene lost 5 bases and the J gene lost 5 bases, with 18 bases spanning the gap. Germline CDR1 is SGHTA and CDR2 is FQGNSA. CDR3 in amino acids: CASSPTHTRTETQYF. The DNA of the CDR3 is TGTGCCAGCAGCCCAACTCACACCCGGACGGAGACCCAGTACTTC.

V is TRBV15 and J is TRBJ2-5; D is unclear. The V gene's germline CDR1 is LNHNV and CDR2 YYDKDF (reference sequence). This CDR3 region has 15 residues. Between the trimmed V and J ends, which lost 0 bases and 1 base, there was a span of 9 bases. The CDR3 DNA follows: TGTGCCACCAGCAGAGATCGGGCGGTCCAAGAGACCCAGTACTTC. This encodes CATSRDRAVQETQYF.

The gene calls are TRBV3-1 (or the pseudogene TRBV3-2) and TRBJ2-7, with TRBD2 as a possible D gene (5 bases). CDR3 length: 16 amino acids. CDR1 and CDR2 from the germline V gene are LGHDT and YNNKEL (reference sequence). Trimming left V 0 bases short and J 4 bases short, with 16 bases between. CDR3 nucleotide sequence: TGTGCCAGCAGCCAAGATCGAGGGAGCACCTATTACGAGCAGTACTTC. As protein: CASSQDRGSTYYEQYF.

V gene TRBV11-2 combines with J gene TRBJ2-3, with D unclear. This CDR3 has 14 amino acids. Trimming cost V 1 base and J 2 bases, with 7 bases left between them. Looked up from germline, CDR1 is SGHAT and CDR2 is FQNNGV. CDR3 in DNA: TGTGCCAGCAGCTTAGCGGCCAACACAGATACGCAGTATTTT. It specifies CASSLAANTDTQYF.

J is TRBJ2-2 and V is TRBV5-4, with a weak D call TRBD1 (6 bases). The V end was cut by 4 bases, the J end by 1 base, with 14 bases between. The CDR3 runs to 16 residues. CDR1 is SGHNT, CDR2 YYREEE, per germline (reference sequence). This chain's CDR3 is CASSKYGTLNTGELFF. The DNA of the CDR3 is TGTGCCAGCAGCAAATACGGGACACTGAACACCGGGGAGCTGTTTTTT.

V and J are TRBV11-2 and TRBJ1-1; TRBD1 agrees at 7 bases. CDR1 is SGHAT and CDR2 is FQNNGV in the germline V gene. The CDR3 sequence is 15 residues long. V shed 5 bases, J shed 4 bases, and the junction held 10 bases outside the gene matches. The CDR3 here is CASSIPLGGATEAFF. The CDR3 nucleotides are TGTGCCAGCAGCATCCCCCTAGGGGGCGCCACTGAAGCTTTCTTT. The entire variable domain, with the rest obtained from reference TRBV11-2 and TRBJ1-1, is as follows: EAGVAQSPRYKIIEKRQSVAFWCNPISGHATLYWYQQILGQGPKLLIQFQNNGVVDDSQLPKDRFSAERLKGVDSTLKIQPAKLEDSAVYLCASSIPLGGATEAFFGQGTRLTVV.

The rearrangement links TRBV27 to TRBJ1-4; no firm D call. CDR1 and CDR2 (germline): MNHEY, SMNVEV (reference sequence). Trimming removed 5 bases from V and 8 bases from J, with 18 bases in between. CDR3 length: 15 residues. CDR3 amino acids: CASSPSRGSGEKLFF. In DNA form, the CDR3 reads TGTGCCAGCAGTCCTTCCCGGGGAAGCGGAGAAAAACTGTTTTTT. The full variable domain, in which reference TRBV27 and TRBJ1-4 provide the parts outside the CDR3, is EAQVTQNPRYLITVTGKKLTVTCSQNMNHEYMSWYRQDPGLGLRQIYYSMNVEVTDKGDVPEGYKVSRKEKRNFPLILESPSPNQTSLYFCASSPSRGSGEKLFFGSGTQLSVL.